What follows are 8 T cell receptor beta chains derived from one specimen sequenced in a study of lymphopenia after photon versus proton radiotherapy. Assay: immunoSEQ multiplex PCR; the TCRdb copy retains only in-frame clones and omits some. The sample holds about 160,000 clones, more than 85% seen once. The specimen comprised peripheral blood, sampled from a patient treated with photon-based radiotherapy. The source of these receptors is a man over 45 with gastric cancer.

This chain's CDR3 is CAWSSTPHQPQHF. The CDR3 DNA reads TGTGCCTGGAGCTCGACGCCTCATCAGCCCCAGCATTTT. The V call is TRBV30, the J call TRBJ1-5; unclear D gene. The CDR3 is made up of 13 amino acids. The germline CDR1 and CDR2 sequences are GTSNPN and SVGIG (reference sequence). With 3 bases removed from V and 5 bases from J, the gap between germline ends came to 11 bases.

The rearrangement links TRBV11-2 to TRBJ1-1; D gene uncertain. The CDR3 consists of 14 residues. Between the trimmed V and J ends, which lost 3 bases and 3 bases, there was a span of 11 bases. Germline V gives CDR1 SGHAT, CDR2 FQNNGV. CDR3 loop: CASSLGSWDTEAFF. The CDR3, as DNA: TGTGCCAGCAGCTTGGGTAGCTGGGACACTGAAGCTTTCTTT.

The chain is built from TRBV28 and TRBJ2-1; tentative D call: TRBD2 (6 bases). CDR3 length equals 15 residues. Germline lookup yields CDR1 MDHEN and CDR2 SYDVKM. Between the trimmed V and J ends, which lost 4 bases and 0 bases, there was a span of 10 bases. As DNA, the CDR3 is TGTGCCAGCAGTTCACCTAGCGTCTCCTACAATGAGCAGTTCTTC. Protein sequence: CASSSPSVSYNEQFF.

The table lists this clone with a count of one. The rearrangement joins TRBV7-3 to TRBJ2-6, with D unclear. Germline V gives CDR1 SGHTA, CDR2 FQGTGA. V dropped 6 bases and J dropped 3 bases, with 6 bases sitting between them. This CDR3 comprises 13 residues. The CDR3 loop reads CASRGFGANVLTF. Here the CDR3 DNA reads TGTGCCAGCAGGGGATTTGGGGCCAACGTCCTGACTTTC.

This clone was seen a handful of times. The CDR3 nucleotides read TGTGCCAGCACCGAACTAGCGGGAACGTACAATGAGCAGTTCTTC. It codes for CASTELAGTYNEQFF. V usage is TRBV5-6 and J usage is TRBJ2-1, with TRBD2 matching 10 bases. The germline V gene encodes CDR1 SGHDT and CDR2 YYEEEE. V was clipped by 6 bases and J by 4 bases; unmatched bases: 7. The CDR3 consists of 15 residues. The whole variable domain, remainder taken from reference TRBV5-6 and TRBJ2-1, is DAGVTQSPTHLIKTRGQQVTLRCSPKSGHDTVSWYQQALGQGPQFIFQYYEEEERQRGNFPDRFSGHQFPNYSSELNVNALLLGDSALYLCASTELAGTYNEQFFGPGTRLTVL.

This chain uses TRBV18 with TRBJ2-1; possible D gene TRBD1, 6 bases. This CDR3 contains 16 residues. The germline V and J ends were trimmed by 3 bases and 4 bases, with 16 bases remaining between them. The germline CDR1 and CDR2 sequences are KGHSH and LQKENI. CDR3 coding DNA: TGTGCCAGCTCACCCTCTCCAGGGGACCCTTACAATGAGCAGTTCTTC. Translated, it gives CASSPSPGDPYNEQFF.

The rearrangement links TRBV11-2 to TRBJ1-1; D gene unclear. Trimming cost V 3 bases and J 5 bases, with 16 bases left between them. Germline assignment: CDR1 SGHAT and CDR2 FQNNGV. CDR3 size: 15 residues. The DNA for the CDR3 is TGTGCCAGCAGCTTCGTGGGGAAGGTAAAAACTGAAGCTTTCTTT. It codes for CASSFVGKVKTEAFF.

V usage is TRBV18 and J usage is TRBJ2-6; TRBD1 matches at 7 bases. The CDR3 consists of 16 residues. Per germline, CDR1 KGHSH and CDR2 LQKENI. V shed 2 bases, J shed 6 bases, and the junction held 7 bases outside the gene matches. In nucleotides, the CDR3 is TGTGCCAGCTCACCAGACAGGGCCTATGCGGCCAACGTCCTGACTTTC. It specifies CASSPDRAYAANVLTF.